Described below is a single TCR beta chain sequence and its context. Germline V gene data show CDR1 as GTSNPN and CDR2 as SVGIG (reference sequence). Losses at the gene ends were 3 bases for V and 8 bases for J; bases not matched to a gene: 4. This CDR3 has 15 amino acids. This entry belongs to a study of blood T cell repertoires in COVID-19. Study information: The United States, Italy and Spain supplied acute and convalescent COVID-19 samples.

Clones were read by immunoSEQ multiplex PCR, and TCRdb kept only the in-frame ones, dropping some. The sample contains 200,000 or so clones, roughly 80% of which appear only once. This sequence joins TRBV30 and TRBJ2-2; 15 bases fit TRBD2. The source of this sequence is a human donor in a cohort sampled during active COVID-19. Source material: peripheral blood. This chain's CDR3 is CAWRGLAGGHGELFF. As DNA, the CDR3 is TGTGCCTGGAGAGGACTAGCGGGAGGGCATGGGGAGCTGTTTTTT.